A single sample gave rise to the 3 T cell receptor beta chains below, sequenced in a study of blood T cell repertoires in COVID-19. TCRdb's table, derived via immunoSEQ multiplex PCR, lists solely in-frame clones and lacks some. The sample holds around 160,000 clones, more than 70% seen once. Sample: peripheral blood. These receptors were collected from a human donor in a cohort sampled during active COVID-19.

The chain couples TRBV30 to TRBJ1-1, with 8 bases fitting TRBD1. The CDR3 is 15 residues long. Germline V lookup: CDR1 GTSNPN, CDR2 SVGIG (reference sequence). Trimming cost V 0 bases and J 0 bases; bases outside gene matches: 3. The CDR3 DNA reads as TGTGCCTGGAGTGTTGACAGGGGCGTGAACACTGAAGCTTTCTTT. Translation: CAWSVDRGVNTEAFF.

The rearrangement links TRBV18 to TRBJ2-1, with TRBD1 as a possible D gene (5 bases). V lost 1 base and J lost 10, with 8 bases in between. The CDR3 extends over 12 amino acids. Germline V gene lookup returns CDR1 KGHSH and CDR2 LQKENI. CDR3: CASSPRGEEQFF. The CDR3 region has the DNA TGTGCCAGCTCACCACGGGGCGAGGAGCAGTTCTTC.

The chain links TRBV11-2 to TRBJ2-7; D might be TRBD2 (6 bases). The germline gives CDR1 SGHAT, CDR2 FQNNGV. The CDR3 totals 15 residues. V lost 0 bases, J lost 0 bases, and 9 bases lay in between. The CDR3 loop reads CASSLDRRDSYEQYF. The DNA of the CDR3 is TGTGCCAGCAGCTTAGATCGGCGGGACTCCTACGAGCAGTACTTC.